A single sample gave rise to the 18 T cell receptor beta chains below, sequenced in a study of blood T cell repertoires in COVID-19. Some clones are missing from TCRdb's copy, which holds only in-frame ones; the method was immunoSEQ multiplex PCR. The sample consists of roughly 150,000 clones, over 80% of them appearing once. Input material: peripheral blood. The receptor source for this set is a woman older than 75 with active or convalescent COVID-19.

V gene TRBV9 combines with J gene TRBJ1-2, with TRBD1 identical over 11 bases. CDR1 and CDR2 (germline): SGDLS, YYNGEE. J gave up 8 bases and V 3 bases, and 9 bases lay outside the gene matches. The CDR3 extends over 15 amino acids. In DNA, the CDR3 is TGTGCCAGCAGCGCCCCCGGGACAGGGGGGTTAGGCTACACCTTC. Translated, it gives CASSAPGTGGLGYTF.

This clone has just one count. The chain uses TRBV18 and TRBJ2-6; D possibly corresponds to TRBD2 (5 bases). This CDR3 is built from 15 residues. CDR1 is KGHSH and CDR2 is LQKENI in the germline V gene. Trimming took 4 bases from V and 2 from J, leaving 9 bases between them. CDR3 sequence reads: CASSLATPGANVLTF. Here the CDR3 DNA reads TGTGCCAGCTCACTAGCGACCCCTGGGGCCAACGTCCTGACTTTC.

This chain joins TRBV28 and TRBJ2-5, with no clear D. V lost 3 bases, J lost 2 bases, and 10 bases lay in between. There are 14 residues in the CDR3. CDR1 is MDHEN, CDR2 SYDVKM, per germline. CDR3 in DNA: TGTGCCAGCAGTTTTGGCAGGTTACAAGAGACCCAGTACTTC. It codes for CASSFGRLQETQYF.

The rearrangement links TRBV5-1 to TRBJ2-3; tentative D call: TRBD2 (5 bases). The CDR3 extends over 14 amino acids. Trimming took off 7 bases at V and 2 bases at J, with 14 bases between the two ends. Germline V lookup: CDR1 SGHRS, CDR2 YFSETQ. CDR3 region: CASFPGGVTDTQYF. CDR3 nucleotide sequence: TGCGCCAGCTTCCCTGGAGGAGTCACAGATACGCAGTATTTT.

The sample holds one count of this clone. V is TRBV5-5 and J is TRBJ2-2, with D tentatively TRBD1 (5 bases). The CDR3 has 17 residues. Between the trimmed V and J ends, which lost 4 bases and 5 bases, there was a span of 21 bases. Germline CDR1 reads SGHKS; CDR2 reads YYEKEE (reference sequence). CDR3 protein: CASSPRFRQGGTGELFF. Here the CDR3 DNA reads TGTGCCAGCAGCCCCCGGTTTCGGCAGGGTGGTACCGGGGAGCTGTTTTTT.

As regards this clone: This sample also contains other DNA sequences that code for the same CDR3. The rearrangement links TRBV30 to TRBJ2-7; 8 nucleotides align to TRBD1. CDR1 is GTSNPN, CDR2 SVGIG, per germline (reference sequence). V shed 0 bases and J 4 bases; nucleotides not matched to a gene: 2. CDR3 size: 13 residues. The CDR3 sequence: CAWSVGQGYEQYF. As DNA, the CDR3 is TGTGCCTGGAGTGTAGGACAGGGTTACGAGCAGTACTTC. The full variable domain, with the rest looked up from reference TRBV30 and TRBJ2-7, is SQTIHQWPATLVQPVGSPLSLECTVEGTSNPNLYWYRQAAGRGLQLLFYSVGIGQISSEVPQNLSASRPQDRQFILSSKKLLLSDSGFYLCAWSVGQGYEQYFGPGTRLTVT.

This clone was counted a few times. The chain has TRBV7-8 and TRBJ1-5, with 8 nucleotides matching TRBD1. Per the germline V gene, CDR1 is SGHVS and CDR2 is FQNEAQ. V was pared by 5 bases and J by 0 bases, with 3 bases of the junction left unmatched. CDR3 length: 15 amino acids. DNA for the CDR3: TGTGCCAGCAGCATGGACAGGGCTAGCAATCAGCCCCAGCATTTT. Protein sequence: CASSMDRASNQPQHF.

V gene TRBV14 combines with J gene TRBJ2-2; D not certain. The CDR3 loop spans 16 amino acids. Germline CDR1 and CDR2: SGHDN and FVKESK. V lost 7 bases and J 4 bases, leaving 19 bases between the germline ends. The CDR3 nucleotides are TGTGCCAGCACCCCTTTCGTGAGGTCGGGCACCGGGGAGCTGTTTTTT. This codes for CASTPFVRSGTGELFF.

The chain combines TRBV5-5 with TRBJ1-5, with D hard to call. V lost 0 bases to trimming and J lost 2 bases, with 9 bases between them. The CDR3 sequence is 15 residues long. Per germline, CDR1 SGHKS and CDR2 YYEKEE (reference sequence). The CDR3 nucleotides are TGTGCCAGCAGCTTGGGTGGGGAGGGCAATCAGCCCCAGCATTTT. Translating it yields CASSLGGEGNQPQHF.

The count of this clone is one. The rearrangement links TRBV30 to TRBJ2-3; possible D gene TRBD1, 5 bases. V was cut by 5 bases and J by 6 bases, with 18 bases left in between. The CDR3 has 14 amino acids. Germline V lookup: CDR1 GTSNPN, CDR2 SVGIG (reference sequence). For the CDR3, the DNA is TGTGCCTGGGCCGAGAGCCCAGGGCGGGATACGCAGTATTTT. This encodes CAWAESPGRDTQYF.

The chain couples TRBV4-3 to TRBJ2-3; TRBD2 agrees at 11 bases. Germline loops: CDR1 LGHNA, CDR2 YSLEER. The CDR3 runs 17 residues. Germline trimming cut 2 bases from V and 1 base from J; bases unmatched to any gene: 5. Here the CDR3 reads CASSQSGTSGGTDTQYF. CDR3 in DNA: TGCGCCAGCAGCCAATCCGGGACTAGCGGTGGCACAGATACGCAGTATTTT.

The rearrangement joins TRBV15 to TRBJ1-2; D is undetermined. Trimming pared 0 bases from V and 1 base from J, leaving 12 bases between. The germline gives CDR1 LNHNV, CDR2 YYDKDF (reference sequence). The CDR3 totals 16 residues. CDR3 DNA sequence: TGTGCCACCAGCAGAGATTTCACAGATGTTAACTATGGCTACACCTTC. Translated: CATSRDFTDVNYGYTF.

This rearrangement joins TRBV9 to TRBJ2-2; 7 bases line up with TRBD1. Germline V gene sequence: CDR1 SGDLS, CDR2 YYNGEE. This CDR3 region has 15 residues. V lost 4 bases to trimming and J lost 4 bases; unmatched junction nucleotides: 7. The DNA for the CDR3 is TGTGCCAGCAGCCCAAGACAGGGTCCCACCGGGGAGCTGTTTTTT. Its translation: CASSPRQGPTGELFF.

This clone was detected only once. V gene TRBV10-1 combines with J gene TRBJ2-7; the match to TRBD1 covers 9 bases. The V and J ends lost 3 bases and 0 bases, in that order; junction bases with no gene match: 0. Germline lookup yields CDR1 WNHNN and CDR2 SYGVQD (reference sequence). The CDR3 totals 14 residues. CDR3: CASSEQGASYEQYF. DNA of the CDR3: TGCGCCAGCAGTGAACAGGGGGCCTCCTACGAGCAGTACTTC.

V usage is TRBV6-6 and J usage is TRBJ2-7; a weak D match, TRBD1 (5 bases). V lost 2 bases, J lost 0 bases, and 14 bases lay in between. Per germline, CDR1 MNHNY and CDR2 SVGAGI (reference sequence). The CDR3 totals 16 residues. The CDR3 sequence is CASSYPPQQVSYEQYF. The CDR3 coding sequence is TGTGCCAGCAGTTACCCCCCACAACAGGTCTCCTACGAGCAGTACTTC.

The CDR3 DNA reads as TGTGCCTGCCAAGTCGGGACAGGGCTTGGGGCCCAGTACTTC. Translating gives CACQVGTGLGAQYF. This chain links TRBV6-5 with TRBJ2-5; TRBD1 agrees at 9 bases. The V gene's germline CDR1 is MNHEY and CDR2 SVGAGI. The CDR3 contains 14 residues. V was pared by 11 bases and J by 9 bases, with 16 bases of the junction left unmatched.

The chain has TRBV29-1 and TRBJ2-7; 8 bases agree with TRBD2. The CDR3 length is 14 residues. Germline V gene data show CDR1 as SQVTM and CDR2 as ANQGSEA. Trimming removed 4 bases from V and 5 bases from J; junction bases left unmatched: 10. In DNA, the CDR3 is TGCAGCGTTGGCGGACGGGGGGGCCGCAACGAGCAGTACTTC. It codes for CSVGGRGGRNEQYF.

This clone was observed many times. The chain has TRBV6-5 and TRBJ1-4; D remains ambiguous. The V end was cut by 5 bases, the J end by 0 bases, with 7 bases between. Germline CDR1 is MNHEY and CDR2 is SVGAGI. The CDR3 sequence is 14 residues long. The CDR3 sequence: CASSPIATNEKLFF. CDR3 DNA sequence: TGTGCCAGCAGTCCTATCGCAACTAATGAAAAACTGTTTTTT.